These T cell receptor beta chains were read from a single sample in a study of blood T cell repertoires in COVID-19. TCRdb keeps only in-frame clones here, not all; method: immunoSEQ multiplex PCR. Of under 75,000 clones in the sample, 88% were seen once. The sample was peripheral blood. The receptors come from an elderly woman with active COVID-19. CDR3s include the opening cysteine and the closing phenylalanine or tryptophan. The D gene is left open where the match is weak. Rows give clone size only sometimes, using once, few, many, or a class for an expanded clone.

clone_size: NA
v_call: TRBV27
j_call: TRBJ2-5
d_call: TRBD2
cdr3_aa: CASSSRGGGRPETQYF
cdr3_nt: TGTGCCAGCAGCTCCCGCGGGGGGGGCAGACCAGAGACCCAGTACTTC

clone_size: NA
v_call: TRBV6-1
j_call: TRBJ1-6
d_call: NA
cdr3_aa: CASSEWAGPSPLHF
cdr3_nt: TGTGCCAGCAGTGAATGGGCAGGTCCTTCACCCCTCCACTTT

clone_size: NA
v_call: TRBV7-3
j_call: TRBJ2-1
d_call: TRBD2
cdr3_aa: CASSLNAGGYNEQFF
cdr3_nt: TGTGCCAGCAGCTTAAATGCGGGGGGATACAATGAGCAGTTCTTC

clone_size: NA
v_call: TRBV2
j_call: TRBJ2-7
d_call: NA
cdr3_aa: CACRWESSGDEQYF
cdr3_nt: TGTGCCTGCAGATGGGAGAGCTCGGGCGACGAGCAGTACTTC

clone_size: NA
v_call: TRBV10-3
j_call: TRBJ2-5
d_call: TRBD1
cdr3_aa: CAIRTGGGETQYF
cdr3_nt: TGTGCCATCAGGACAGGGGGAGGAGAGACCCAGTACTTC

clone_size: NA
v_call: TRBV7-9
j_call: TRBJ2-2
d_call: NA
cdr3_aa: CASSPAGELFF
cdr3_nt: TGTGCCAGCAGCCCCGCCGGGGAGCTGTTTTTT

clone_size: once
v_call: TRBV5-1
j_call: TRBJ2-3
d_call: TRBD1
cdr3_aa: CASSLTPTGTGGTDTQYF
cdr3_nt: TGCGCCAGCAGCTTGACCCCTACCGGGACAGGGGGCACAGATACGCAGTATTTT

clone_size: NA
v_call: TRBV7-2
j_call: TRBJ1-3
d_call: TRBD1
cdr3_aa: CASSPQGVSGNTIYF
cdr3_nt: TGTGCCAGCAGCCCCCAGGGGGTTAGTGGAAACACCATATATTTT

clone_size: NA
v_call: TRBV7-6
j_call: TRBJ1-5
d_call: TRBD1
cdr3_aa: CASSPGQGLANQPQHF
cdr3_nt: TGTGCCAGCAGCCCCGGACAGGGTTTAGCGAATCAGCCCCAGCATTTT

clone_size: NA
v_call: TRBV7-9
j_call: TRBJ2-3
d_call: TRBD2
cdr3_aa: CASSSTSGVSTSTDTQYF
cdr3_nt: TGTGCCAGCAGCTCGACTAGCGGGGTCAGCACAAGCACAGATACGCAGTATTTT

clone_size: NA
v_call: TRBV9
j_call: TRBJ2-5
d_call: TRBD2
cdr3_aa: CASSLSGGGETQYF
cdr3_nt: TGTGCCAGCAGCCTTAGCGGGGGAGGGGAGACCCAGTACTTC

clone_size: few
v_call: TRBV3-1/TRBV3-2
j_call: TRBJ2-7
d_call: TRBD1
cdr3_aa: CASSPRQGAYEQYF
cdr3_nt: TGTGCCAGCAGCCCCCGACAGGGAGCCTACGAGCAGTACTTC

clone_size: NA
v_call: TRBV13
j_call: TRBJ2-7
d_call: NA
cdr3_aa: CASSLGGAGLAGEQYF
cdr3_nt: TGTGCCAGCAGCTTAGGGGGGGCGGGCCTCGCGGGCGAGCAGTACTTC

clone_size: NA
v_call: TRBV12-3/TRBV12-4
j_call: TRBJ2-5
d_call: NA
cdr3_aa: CASSLEGQETQYF
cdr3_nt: TGTGCCAGCAGTTTGGAGGGACAAGAGACCCAGTACTTC

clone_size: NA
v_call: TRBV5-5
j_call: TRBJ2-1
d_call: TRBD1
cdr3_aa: CASSLAGTGENEQFF
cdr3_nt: TGTGCCAGCAGCTTGGCCGGGACAGGGGAGAATGAGCAGTTCTTC

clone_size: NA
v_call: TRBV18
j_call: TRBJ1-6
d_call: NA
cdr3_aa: CASSPSQGPDSPLHF
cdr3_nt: TGTGCCAGCTCACCTTCCCAGGGGCCAGATTCACCCCTCCACTTT

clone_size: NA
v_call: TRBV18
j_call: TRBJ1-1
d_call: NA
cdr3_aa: CASSPLEGDTEAFF
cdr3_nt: TGTGCCAGCTCACCACTGGAGGGAGACACTGAAGCTTTCTTT

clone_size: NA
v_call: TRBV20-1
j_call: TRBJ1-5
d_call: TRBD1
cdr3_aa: CSASGTGFQPQHF
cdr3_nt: TGCAGTGCTAGTGGGACAGGGTTTCAGCCCCAGCATTTT

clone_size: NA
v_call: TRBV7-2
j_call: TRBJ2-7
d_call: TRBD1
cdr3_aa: CASSLGVGQPYEQYF
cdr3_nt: TGTGCCAGCAGCTTAGGAGTGGGACAGCCCTACGAGCAGTACTTC

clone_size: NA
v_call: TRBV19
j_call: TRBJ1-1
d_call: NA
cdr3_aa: CASSALTPRVNTEAFF
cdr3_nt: TGTGCCAGTAGTGCATTGACTCCCCGAGTGAACACTGAAGCTTTCTTT

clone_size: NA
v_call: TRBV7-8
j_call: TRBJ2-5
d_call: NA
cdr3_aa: CASSAAPTVLETQYF
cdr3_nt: TGTGCCAGCAGCGCGGCCCCGACAGTTCTGGAGACCCAGTACTTC

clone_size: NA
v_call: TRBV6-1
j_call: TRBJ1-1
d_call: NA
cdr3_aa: CASSDVRNGNTEAFF
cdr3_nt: TGTGCCAGCAGTGATGTCAGGAACGGGAACACTGAAGCTTTCTTT

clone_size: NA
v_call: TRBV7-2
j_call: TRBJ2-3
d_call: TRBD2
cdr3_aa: CASSRRLAVSSTDTQYF
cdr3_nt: TGTGCCAGCAGCCGGAGACTAGCGGTATCTAGCACAGATACGCAGTATTTT

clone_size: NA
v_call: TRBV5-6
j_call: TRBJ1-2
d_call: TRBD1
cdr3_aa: CASSWGTDGYTF
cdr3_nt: TGTGCCAGCAGCTGGGGGACAGATGGCTACACCTTC

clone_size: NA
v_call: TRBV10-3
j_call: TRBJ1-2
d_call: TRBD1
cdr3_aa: CAISAETGIYDYGYTF
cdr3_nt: TGTGCCATCAGTGCCGAGACAGGGATATATGACTATGGCTACACCTTC

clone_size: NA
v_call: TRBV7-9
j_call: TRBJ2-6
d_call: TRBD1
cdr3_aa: CASSWNRDRALGANVLTF
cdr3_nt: TGTGCCAGCAGCTGGAACCGGGACAGGGCCCTTGGGGCCAACGTCCTGACTTTC

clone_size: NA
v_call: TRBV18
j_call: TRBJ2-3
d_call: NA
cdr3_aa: CASSPPRVPSTDTQYF
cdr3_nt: TGTGCCAGCTCACCACCGCGGGTACCTAGCACAGATACGCAGTATTTT

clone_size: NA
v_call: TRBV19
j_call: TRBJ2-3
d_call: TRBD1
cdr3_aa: CASSTGQGETDTQYF
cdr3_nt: TGTGCCAGTAGTACGGGACAGGGGGAAACAGATACGCAGTATTTT

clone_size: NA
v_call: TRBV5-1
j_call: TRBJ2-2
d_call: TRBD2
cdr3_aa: CASSTHRDYGPGGELFF
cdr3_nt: TGCGCCAGCAGCACCCACCGGGACTACGGCCCCGGCGGGGAGCTGTTTTTT

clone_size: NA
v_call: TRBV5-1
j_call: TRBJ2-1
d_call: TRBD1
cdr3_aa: CASGDRDNEQFF
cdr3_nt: TGCGCCAGCGGGGACAGAGACAATGAGCAGTTCTTC

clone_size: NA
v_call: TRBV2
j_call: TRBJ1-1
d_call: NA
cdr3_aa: CASSKTGGFLSGLNTEAFF
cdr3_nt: TGTGCCAGCAGTAAGACGGGGGGTTTTTTATCGGGTTTGAACACTGAAGCTTTCTTT

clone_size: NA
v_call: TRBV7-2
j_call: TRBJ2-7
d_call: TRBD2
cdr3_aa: CASSLGSTSGAYEQYF
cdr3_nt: TGTGCCAGCAGCTTAGGGTCCACTAGCGGGGCGTACGAGCAGTACTTC

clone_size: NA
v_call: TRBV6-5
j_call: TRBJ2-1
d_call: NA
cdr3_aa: CASSRTRAEEQFF
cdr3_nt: TGTGCCAGCAGCCGAACGAGGGCCGAGGAGCAGTTCTTC

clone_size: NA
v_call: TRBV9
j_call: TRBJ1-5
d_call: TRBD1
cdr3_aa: CASSPGTGQGYQPQHF
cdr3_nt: TGTGCCAGCAGCCCCGGGACAGGGCAGGGGTATCAGCCCCAGCATTTT

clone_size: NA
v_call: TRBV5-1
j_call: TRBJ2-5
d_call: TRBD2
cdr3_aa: CASSSGLAGLQETQYF
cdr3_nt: TGCGCCAGCAGCTCCGGACTAGCGGGTTTACAAGAGACCCAGTACTTC

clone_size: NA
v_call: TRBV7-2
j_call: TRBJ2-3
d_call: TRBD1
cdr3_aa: CASSFGRDRELYF
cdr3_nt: TGTGCCAGCAGCTTCGGCCGGGACAGGGAACTGTATTTT

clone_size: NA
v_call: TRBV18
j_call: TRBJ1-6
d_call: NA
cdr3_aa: CASSPSTEPPLHF
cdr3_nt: TGTGCCAGCTCACCAAGCACAGAACCACCCCTCCACTTT

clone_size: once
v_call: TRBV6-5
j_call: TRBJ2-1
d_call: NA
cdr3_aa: CASSYSSSANEQFF
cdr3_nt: TGTGCCAGCAGTTACTCGTCTAGCGCGAATGAGCAGTTCTTC

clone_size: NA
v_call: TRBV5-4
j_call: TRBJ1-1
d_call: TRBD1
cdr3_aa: CASSPHGQGYYTEAFF
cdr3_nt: TGTGCCAGCAGCCCCCACGGACAGGGGTATTACACTGAAGCTTTCTTT

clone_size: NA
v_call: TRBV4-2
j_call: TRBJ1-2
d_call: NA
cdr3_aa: CASSQGTDYGYTF
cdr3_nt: TGTGCCAGCAGCCAAGGGACAGATTATGGCTACACCTTC

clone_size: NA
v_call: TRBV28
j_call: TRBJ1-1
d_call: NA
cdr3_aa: CASSSTGRGTEAFF
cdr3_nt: TGTGCCAGCAGTTCCACTGGACGGGGCACTGAAGCTTTCTTT

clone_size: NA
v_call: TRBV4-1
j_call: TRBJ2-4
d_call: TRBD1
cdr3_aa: CASSPDRVVDIQYF
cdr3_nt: TGCGCCAGCAGCCCGGACAGGGTGGTGGACATTCAGTACTTC

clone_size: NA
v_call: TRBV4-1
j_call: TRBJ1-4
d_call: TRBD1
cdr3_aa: CASSHRDRVANEKLFF
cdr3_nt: TGCGCCAGCAGCCACCGGGACAGGGTTGCTAATGAAAAACTGTTTTTT

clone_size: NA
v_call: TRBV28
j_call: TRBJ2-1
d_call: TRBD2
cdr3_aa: CASSPPGGADEQFF
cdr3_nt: TGTGCCAGCAGTCCTCCCGGGGGGGCCGATGAGCAGTTCTTC

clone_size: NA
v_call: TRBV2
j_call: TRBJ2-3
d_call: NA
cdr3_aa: CASRLAADTQYF
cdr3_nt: TGTGCCAGCAGACTAGCAGCAGATACGCAGTATTTT

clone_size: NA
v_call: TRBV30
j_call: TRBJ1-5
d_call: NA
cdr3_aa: CAWSVPGVSNQPQHF
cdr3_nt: TGTGCCTGGAGTGTACCGGGGGTTAGCAATCAGCCCCAGCATTTT

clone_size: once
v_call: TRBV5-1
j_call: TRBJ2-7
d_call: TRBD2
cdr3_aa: CASSLEVMGLAANEQYF
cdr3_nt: TGCGCCAGCAGCTTGGAGGTTATGGGACTAGCGGCTAACGAGCAGTACTTC

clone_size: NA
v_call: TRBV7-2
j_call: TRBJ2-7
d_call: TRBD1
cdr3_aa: CASSLRTGDHEQYF
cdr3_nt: TGTGCCAGCAGCTTAAGGACAGGGGACCACGAGCAGTACTTC

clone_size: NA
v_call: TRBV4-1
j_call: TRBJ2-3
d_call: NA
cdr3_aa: CASSQEVASDTQYF
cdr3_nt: TGCGCCAGCAGCCAAGAGGTGGCTTCAGATACGCAGTATTTT